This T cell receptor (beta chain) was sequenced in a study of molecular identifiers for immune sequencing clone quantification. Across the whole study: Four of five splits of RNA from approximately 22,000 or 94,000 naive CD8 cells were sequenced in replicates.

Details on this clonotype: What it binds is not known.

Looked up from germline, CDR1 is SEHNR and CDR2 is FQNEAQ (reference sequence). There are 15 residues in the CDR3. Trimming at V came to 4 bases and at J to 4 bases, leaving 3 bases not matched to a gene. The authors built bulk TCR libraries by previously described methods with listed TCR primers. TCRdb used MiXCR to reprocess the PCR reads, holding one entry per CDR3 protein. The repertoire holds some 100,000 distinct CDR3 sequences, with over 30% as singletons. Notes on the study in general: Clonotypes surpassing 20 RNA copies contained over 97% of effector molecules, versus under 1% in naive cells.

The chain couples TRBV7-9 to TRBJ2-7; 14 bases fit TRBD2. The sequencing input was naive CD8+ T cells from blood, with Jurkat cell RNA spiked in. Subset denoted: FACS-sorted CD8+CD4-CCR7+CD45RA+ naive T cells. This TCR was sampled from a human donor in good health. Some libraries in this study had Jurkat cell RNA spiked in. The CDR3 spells CASSSGTSGRYEQYF. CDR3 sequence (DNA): TGTGCCAGCAGCTCAGGGACTAGCGGGAGATACGAGCAGTACTTC.